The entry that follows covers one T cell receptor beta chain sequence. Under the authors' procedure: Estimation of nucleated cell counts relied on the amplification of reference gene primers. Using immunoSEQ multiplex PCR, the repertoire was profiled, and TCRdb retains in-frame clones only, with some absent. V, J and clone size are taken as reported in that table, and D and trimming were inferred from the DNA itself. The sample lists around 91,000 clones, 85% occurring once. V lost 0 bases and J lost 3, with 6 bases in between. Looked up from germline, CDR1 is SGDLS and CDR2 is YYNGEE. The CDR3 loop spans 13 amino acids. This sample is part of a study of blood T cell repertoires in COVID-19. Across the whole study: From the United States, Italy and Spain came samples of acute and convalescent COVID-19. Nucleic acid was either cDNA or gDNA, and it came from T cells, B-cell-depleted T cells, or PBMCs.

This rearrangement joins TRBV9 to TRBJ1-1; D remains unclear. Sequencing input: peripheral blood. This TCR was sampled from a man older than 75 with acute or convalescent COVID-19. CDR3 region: CASSVVPDTEAFF. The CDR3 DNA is TGTGCCAGCAGCGTAGTCCCGGACACTGAAGCTTTCTTT.